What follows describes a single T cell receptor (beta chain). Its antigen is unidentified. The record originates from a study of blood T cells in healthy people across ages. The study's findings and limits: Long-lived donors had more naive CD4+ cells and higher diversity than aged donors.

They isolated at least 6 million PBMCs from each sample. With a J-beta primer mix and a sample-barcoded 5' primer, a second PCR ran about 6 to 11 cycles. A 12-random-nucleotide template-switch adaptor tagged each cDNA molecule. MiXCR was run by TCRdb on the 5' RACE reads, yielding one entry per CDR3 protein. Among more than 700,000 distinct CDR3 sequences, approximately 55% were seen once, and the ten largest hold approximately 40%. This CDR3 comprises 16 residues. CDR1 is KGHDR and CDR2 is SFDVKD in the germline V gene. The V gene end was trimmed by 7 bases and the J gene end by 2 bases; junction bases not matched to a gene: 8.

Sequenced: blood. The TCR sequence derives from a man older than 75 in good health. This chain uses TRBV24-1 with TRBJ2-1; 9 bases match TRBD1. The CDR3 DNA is TGTGCCACCAGCCCCAGGACAGGGGAGGCCTACAATGAGCAGTTCTTC. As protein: CATSPRTGEAYNEQFF.